These T cell receptor beta chains were read from a single sample in a study of beta chain features in type 1 diabetes. The method was immunoSEQ multiplex PCR; TCRdb's version includes in-frame clones alone and lacks a portion of them. Here the sample spans 900,000 or so clones, 15% to 20% being singletons. Sequences were obtained from naive CD4+ T cells from blood. The receptors were sampled from a woman younger than 35 in good health. CDR3s leave out the opening cysteine and the closing phenylalanine or tryptophan.

V gene	CDR3 protein
TRBV6-5	ASSYTAVNYEQY
TRBV19	ASSMRSQPQH
TRBV4-2	ASSQETSGRQTQY
TRBV12-2	ASLIGRGNQPQH
TRBV25-1	ASSEYYGYNEQF
TRBV19	ASSIATSGNYGYT
TRBV6-5	ASSYGRAGYEQY
TRBV27	ASRNKAASFNEQF
TRBV5-4	ASSHGGAQETQY
TRBV11-2	ASSARSGSGNEQF
TRBV7-3	ASSPHLAAYNEQF
TRBV5-4	ASSLPPGGGLYNEQF